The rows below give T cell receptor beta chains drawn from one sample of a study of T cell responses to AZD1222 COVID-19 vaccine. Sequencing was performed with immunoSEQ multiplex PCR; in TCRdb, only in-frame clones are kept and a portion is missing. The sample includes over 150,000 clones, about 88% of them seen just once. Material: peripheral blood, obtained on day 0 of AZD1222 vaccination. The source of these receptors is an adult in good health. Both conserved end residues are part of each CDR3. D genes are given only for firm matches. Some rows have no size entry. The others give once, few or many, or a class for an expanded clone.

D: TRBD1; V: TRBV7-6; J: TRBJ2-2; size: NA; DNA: TGTGCCAGCAGCGCTTTAGGGACAGCTAACACCGGGGAGCTGTTTTTT; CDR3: CASSALGTANTGELFF
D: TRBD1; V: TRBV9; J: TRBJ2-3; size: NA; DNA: TGTGCCAGCAGCGGACAGGGGTCCCCGGATACGCAGTATTTT; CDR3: CASSGQGSPDTQYF
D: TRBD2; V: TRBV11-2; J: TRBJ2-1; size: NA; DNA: TGTGCCAGCAGCTCTAGCGGGGTTTCCTACAATGAGCAGTTCTTC; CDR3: CASSSSGVSYNEQFF
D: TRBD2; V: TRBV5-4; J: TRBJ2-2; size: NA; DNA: TGTGCCAGCAGTCGCAGCGGGGGGATAAACGGGGAGCTGTTTTTT; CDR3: CASSRSGGINGELFF
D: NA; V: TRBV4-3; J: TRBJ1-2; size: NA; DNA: TGCGCCAGCAGCCAAGACCTGGGTCGTGGCTACACCTTC; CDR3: CASSQDLGRGYTF
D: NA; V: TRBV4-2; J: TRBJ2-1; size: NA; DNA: TGTGCCAGCAGCCGAGACGAGGGTTACAATGAGCAGTTCTTC; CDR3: CASSRDEGYNEQFF
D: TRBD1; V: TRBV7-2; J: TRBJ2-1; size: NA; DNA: TGTGCCAGCAGCTCCACCGGGACAGGGGGGATAGAGCAGTTCTTC; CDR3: CASSSTGTGGIEQFF
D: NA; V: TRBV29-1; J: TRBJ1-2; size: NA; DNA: TGCAGCGTTGACCAGGAGGGGCCTAACTATGGCTACACCTTC; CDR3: CSVDQEGPNYGYTF
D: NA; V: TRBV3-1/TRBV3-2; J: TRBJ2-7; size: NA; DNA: TGTGCCAGCAGCCAAGACGTGACGGTGATCCGCCGCGAGCAGTACTTC; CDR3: CASSQDVTVIRREQYF
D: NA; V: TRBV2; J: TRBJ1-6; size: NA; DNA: TGTGCCAGCACCGGCCGGGGGTTTAATTCACCCCTCCACTTT; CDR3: CASTGRGFNSPLHF
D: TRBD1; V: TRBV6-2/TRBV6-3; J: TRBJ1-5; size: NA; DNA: TGTGCCAGCAGTTACGGGGACAGGGGCCCCAATCAGCCCCAGCATTTT; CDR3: CASSYGDRGPNQPQHF
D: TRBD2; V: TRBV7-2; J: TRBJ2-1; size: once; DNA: TGTGCCAGCAGCTTAGGAGGCGGGAGGCACAATGAGCAGTTCTTC; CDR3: CASSLGGGRHNEQFF
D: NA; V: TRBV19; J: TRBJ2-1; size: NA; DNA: TGTGCCAGTAGTCCCTTGGGGGGTCGCAATGAGCAGTTCTTC; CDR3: CASSPLGGRNEQFF
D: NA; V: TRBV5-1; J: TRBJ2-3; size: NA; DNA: TGCGCCAGCAGATTTGGGGGCCCAGGCACAGATACGCAGTATTTT; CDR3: CASRFGGPGTDTQYF
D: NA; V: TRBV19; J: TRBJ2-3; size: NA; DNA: TGTGCCAGTAGCCAAAAATCAGATACGCAGTATTTT; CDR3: CASSQKSDTQYF
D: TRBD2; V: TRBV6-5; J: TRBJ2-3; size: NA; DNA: TGTGCCAGCAGTCACCCGGGACTAGCGGGTAATACGCAGTATTTT; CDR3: CASSHPGLAGNTQYF
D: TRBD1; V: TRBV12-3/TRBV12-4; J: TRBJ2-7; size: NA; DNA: TGTGCCAGCAGCCAGGGGGACTCCTACGAGCAGTACTTC; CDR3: CASSQGDSYEQYF
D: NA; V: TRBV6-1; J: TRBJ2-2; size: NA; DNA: TGTGCCAGCAGTGAGAGCAGTGGGACCGGGGAGCTGTTTTTT; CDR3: CASSESSGTGELFF
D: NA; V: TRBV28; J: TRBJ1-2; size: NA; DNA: TGTGCCAGTACAGGGATTGTCTATGGCTACACCTTC; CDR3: CASTGIVYGYTF
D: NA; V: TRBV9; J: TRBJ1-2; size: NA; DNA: TGTGCCAGCAGCCCCCGTCAAGGGTCCTATGGCTACACCTTC; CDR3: CASSPRQGSYGYTF
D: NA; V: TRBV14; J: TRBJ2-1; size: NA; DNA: TGTGCCAGCAGCCAAGAGTTGGCTACAGGCTCTGTGTGGCAGTTCTTC; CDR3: CASSQELATGSVWQFF
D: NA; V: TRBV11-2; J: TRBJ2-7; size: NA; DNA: TGTGCCAGCAGCTCAATTCCCGGGACCAACTACGAGCAGTACTTC; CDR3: CASSSIPGTNYEQYF
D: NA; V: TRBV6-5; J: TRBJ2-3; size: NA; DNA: TGTGCCAGCAGTTACCGTGAGTCGGTAGATACGCAGTATTTT; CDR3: CASSYRESVDTQYF
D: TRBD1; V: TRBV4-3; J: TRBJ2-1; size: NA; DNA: TGCGCCAGCAGCCAAGATTACCGGGGCCAGGGGGTCACCTACAATGAGCAGTTCTTC; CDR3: CASSQDYRGQGVTYNEQFF
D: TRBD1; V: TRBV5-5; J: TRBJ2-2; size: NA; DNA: TGTGCCAGCAGCTCAGGGGGCTCGTACACCGGGGAGCTGTTTTTT; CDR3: CASSSGGSYTGELFF
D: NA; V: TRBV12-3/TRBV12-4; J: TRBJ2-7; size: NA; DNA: TGTGCCAGCGGGACACCTTACGAGCAGTACTTC; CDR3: CASGTPYEQYF
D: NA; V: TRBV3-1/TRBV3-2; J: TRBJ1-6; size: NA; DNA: TGTGCCAGCAGCCCCAAAGGGGGGTCTTCCGTCCTCCACTTT; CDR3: CASSPKGGSSVLHF
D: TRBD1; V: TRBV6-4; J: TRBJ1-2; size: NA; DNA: TGTGCCAGCAGTCCCGACAGGGGCTATGGCTACACCTTC; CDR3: CASSPDRGYGYTF
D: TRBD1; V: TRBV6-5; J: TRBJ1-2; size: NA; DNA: TGTGCCAGCAGTCCGGACAGGCTGTATGGCTACACCTTC; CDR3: CASSPDRLYGYTF
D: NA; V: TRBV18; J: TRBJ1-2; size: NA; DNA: TGTGCCAGCTCACTCGGCGGGACTAACTATGGCTACACCTTC; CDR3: CASSLGGTNYGYTF
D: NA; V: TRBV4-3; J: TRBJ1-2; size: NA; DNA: TGCGCCAGCAGCCAAGTAACTGGAAACTATGGCTACACCTTC; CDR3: CASSQVTGNYGYTF
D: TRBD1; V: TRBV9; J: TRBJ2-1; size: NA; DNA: TGTGCCAGCAGTTTCGGACAGGGCGTAGGTGAGCAGTTCTTC; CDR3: CASSFGQGVGEQFF
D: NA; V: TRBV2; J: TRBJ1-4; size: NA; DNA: TGTGCCAGCGACCGGGACATGGGTAATGAAAAACTGTTTTTT; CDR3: CASDRDMGNEKLFF
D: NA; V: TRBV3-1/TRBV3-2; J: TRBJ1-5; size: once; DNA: TGTGCCAGCAGCGCACTGCGGGGACCCCAGCATTTT; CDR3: CASSALRGPQHF
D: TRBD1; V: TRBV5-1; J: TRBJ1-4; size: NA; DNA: TGCGCCAGCCGACACCCCGGGACAGCTAATGAAAAACTGTTTTTT; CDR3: CASRHPGTANEKLFF
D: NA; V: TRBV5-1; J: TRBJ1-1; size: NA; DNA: TGCGCCAGCAGCTCGGACAGTGAAGCTTTCTTT; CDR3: CASSSDSEAFF
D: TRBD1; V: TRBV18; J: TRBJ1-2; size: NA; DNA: TGTGCCAGCTCGGGAGGGACAGACTATGGCTACACCTTC; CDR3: CASSGGTDYGYTF
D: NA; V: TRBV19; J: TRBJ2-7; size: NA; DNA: TGTGCCAGTAGTATCCCCGGCGGGTTGGTAGGCGAGCAGTACTTC; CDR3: CASSIPGGLVGEQYF
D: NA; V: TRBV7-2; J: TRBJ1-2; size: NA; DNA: TGTGCCAGCAGCCCCCCTTCGGGGCGGGAATATGGCTACACCTTC; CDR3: CASSPPSGREYGYTF
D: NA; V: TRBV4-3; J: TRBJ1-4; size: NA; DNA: TGCGCCAGCAGCCAACCGCCGGTGGGTGCAACTAATGAAAAACTGTTTTTT; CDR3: CASSQPPVGATNEKLFF
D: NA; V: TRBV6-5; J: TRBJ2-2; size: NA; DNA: TGTGCCAGCAGGGAGACGTGGGGGCCCGGGGAGCTGTTTTTT; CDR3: CASRETWGPGELFF
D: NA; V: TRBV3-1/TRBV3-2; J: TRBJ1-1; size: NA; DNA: TGTGCCAGCAGCCCATCAGGAGCTAATGAAGCTTTCTTT; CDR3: CASSPSGANEAFF
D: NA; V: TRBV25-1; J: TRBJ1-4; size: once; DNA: TGTGCCAGCAGTACCCATCCGGGGGGTGGGGCTAATGAAAAACTGTTTTTT; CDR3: CASSTHPGGGANEKLFF
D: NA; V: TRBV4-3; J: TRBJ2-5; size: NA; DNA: TGCGCCAGCAGCCAAGATACCTCCGACCGGCAGACCCAGTACTTC; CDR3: CASSQDTSDRQTQYF
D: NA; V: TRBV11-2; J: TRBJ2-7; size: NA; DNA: TGTGCCAGCAGCTTAGGACATCTCCCTTCCTACGAGCAGTACTTC; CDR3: CASSLGHLPSYEQYF
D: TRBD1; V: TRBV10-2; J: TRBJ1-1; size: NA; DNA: TGCGCCAGCAGGAAGTTGGGACAGGCAAACACTGAAGCTTTCTTT; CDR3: CASRKLGQANTEAFF
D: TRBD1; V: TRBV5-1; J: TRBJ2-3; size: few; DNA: TGCGCCAGCAGCCCCCGGACAGGGGGCACAGATACGCAGTATTTT; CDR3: CASSPRTGGTDTQYF
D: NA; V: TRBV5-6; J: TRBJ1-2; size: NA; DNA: TGTGCCAGCATCCTGGCCGGGGAGGCGAGCGGCTACACCTTC; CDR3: CASILAGEASGYTF
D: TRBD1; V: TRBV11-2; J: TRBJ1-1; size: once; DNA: TGTGCCAGCATACAGACAGGGGGCTATGGGGAATACACTGAAGCTTTCTTT; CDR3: CASIQTGGYGEYTEAFF
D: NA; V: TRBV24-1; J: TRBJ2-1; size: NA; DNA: TGTGCCACCAGTGACCCTAAACAGGGCCCGAGCTCCTACAATGAGCAGTTCTTC; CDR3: CATSDPKQGPSSYNEQFF
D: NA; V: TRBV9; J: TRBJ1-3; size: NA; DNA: TGTGCCAGCAGCGATACAGCGTTCTCTGGAAACACCATATATTTT; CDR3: CASSDTAFSGNTIYF
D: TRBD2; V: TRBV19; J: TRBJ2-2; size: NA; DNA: TGTGCCAGTAGTATTGGCGGGGGAAACACCGGGGAGCTGTTTTTT; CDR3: CASSIGGGNTGELFF
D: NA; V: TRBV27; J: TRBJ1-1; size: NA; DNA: TGTGCCAGCAGCCCGACAGAGAACACTGAAGCTTTCTTT; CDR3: CASSPTENTEAFF
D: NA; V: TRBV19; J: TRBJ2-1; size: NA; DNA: TGTGCCAGTGGTTACCGAGAGGGTGAGCAGTTCTTC; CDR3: CASGYREGEQFF